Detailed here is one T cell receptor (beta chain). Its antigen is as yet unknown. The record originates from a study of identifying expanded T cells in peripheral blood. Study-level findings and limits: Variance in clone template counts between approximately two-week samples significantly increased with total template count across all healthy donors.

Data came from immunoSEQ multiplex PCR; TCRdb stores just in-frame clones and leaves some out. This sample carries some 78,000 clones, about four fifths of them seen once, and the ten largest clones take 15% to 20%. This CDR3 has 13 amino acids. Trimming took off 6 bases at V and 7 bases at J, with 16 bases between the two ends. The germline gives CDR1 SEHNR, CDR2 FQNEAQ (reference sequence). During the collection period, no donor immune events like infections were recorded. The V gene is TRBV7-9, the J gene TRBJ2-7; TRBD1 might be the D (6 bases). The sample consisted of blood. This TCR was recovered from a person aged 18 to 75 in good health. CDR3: CASRRTGHDEQYF. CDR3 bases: TGTGCCAGCAGAAGAACGGGACACGATGAGCAGTACTTC.